These 28 T cell receptor beta chains share one sample of origin, sequenced in a study of T cell repertoires in cytomegalovirus infection. A single record per CDR3 protein comes from TCRdb applying MiXCR to the reads. The sample shows some 800,000 distinct CDR3 sequences, about 33% of them seen only once. These receptors are not linked to any known antigen. The sample here was cultured CD8+ T cells from PBMCs, taken from culture after CMV antigen stimulation. Receptors were obtained from a human donor in good health (CMV status not recorded). Some clones in this sample may be carry-over from other donors' samples.

V usage is TRBV15 and J usage is TRBJ1-5; 7 bases are a match to TRBD1. The CDR3 totals 14 residues. CDR1 and CDR2 from the germline V gene are LNHNV and YYDKDF (reference sequence). Unmatched junction bases numbered 7, after V lost 8 bases and J lost 3 bases. CDR3 coding DNA: TGTGCCACCCGGTTTACAGGGGACAATCAGCCCCAGCATTTT. This translates into CATRFTGDNQPQHF. Variable domain in full (rest from reference TRBV15 and TRBJ1-5): DAMVIQNPRYQVTQFGKPVTLSCSQTLNHNVMYWYQQKSSQAPKLLFHYYDKDFNNEADTPDNFQSRRPNTSFCFLDIRSPGLGDTAMYLCATRFTGDNQPQHFGDGTRLSIL.

This clonotype was counted a few times. The genes are TRBV6-1 and TRBJ1-1; 8 nucleotides align to TRBD1. CDR1 is MNHNS, CDR2 SASEGT, per germline. J was trimmed by 1 base and V by 3 bases; bases with no gene match: 4. The CDR3 is made up of 15 amino acids. DNA for the CDR3: TGTGCCAGCAGTGAGTGGACAGGGACGAACACTGAAGCTTTCTTT. Encoded protein: CASSEWTGTNTEAFF.

The chain links TRBV10-2 to TRBJ2-5; a weak D match, TRBD2 (6 bases). The CDR3 extends over 14 amino acids. Germline V gene data show CDR1 as WSHSY and CDR2 as SAAADI. V lost 4 bases and J 5 bases, leaving 14 bases between the germline ends. CDR3 nucleotide sequence: TGCGCCAGCAGTGTAGGCGGGGTCGGGGAGACCCAGTACTTC. Protein sequence: CASSVGGVGETQYF.

Turning to this clonotype: A read error is possible here, since a much larger clone lies one base away. The chain employs TRBV7-8 and TRBJ2-5; D assignment may be TRBD1 or TRBD2 (5 bases each). The CDR3 covers 15 residues. Germline V gene sequence: CDR1 SGHVS, CDR2 FQNEAQ. V was pared by 5 bases and J by 5 bases, with 18 bases between. The CDR3 DNA follows: TGTGCCAGCAGCCCCACTGGGGGATCGTGGGAGACCCAGTACTTC. The encoded protein is CASSPTGGSWETQYF.

The CDR3 DNA reads TGTGCCAGCAGCCAATCACCGGGACAAATAAACCAAGAGACCCAGTACTTC. Residues: CASSQSPGQINQETQYF. The rearrangement joins TRBV7-6 to TRBJ2-5; possibly TRBD1 for D (6 bases). Germline V gene data show CDR1 as SGHVS and CDR2 as FNYEAQ. The V end lost 5 bases, the J end lost 0 bases, and 19 bases lay between the germline ends. The CDR3 extends over 17 amino acids.

On this clonotype itself: At one boundary the junction diverges from the germline segment, which might be a read error. The chain employs TRBV7-6 and TRBJ2-7; D might be TRBD1 (5 bases). The V gene's germline CDR1 is SGHVS and CDR2 FNYEAQ. The CDR3 has 12 amino acids. DNA for the CDR3: TGTGCCAGCAGCCCCCGACAGAACGACCAGTACTTC. It yields the protein CASSPRQNDQYF.

This clonotype was counted only a few times. The genes are TRBV20-1 and TRBJ2-1, with D possibly being TRBD2 (7 bases). Germline CDR1 DFQATT, CDR2 SNEGSKA (reference sequence). Trimming pared 6 bases from V and 4 bases from J, leaving 22 bases between. The CDR3 has 16 residues. CDR3 sequence: CSATTEGGAKYNEQFF. In DNA, the CDR3 is TGCAGTGCAACCACGGAGGGGGGGGCTAAGTACAATGAGCAGTTCTTC.

The rearrangement uses TRBV19 and TRBJ2-6, with TRBD1 as a possible D gene (6 bases). V dropped 5 bases and J dropped 2 bases, with 19 bases sitting between them. The CDR3 extends over 18 amino acids. Germline V gene sequence: CDR1 LNHDA, CDR2 SQIVND (reference sequence). Here the CDR3 reads CASSQQGRLLPGANVLTF. In nucleotides, the CDR3 is TGTGCCAGTAGTCAACAGGGAAGGCTCCTCCCTGGGGCCAACGTCCTGACTTTC.

The rearrangement links TRBV6-2 or TRBV6-3 to TRBJ2-1; TRBD1 might be the D (6 bases). V lost 10 bases, J lost 1 base, and 20 bases lay in between. Germline-derived CDR1 and CDR2 are MNHEY and SVGEGT. CDR3 length: 16 amino acids. CDR3 protein: CAITGSRGESYNEQFF. The CDR3 coding sequence is TGTGCCATAACGGGGTCCAGGGGCGAGTCCTACAATGAGCAGTTCTTC.

This clonotype has at least ten counts. This chain connects TRBV18 to TRBJ1-2, with 7 bases identical to TRBD1. Germline trimming cut 5 bases from V and 4 bases from J; bases unmatched to any gene: 4. The V gene's germline CDR1 is KGHSH and CDR2 LQKENI. The CDR3 contains 13 residues. CDR3 loop: CASSTGTAYGYTF. The CDR3 bases are TGTGCCAGCTCAACCGGGACAGCCTATGGCTACACCTTC.

This clonotype was seen a handful of times. The J gene is TRBJ2-7, the V gene TRBV28; D not resolved. Trimming removed 3 bases from V and 7 bases from J, with 13 bases in between. Germline V gene sequence: CDR1 MDHEN, CDR2 SYDVKM. This CDR3 spans 13 amino acids. CDR3 DNA sequence: TGTGCCAGCAGTTTGAAACCGAGAAGGGAGCAGTACGTC. This translates into CASSLKPRREQYV.

The V and J genes are TRBV27 and TRBJ2-7, with TRBD1 matching 7 bases. The CDR3 covers 14 residues. Germline CDR1 reads MNHEY; CDR2 reads SMNVEV (reference sequence). J lost 2 bases, V lost 5 bases, and 6 bases had no gene match. The CDR3 sequence is CASSDGDSPYEQYF. In nucleotides, the CDR3 is TGTGCCAGCAGTGACGGGGACAGCCCCTACGAGCAGTACTTC.

This clonotype was counted between two and nine times. This chain joins TRBV6-2 or TRBV6-3 and TRBJ2-5, with 10 bases that match TRBD1. Germline V gives CDR1 MNHEY, CDR2 SVGEGT. The junction had 8 bases not matched to a gene; V was cut back by 0 bases and J by 1 base. The CDR3 length is 18 residues. DNA of the CDR3: TGTGCCAGCAGTTACTCCAGACAGGGGGCCGGGTCCCAAGAGACCCAGTACTTC. Amino acids: CASSYSRQGAGSQETQYF.

This chain uses TRBV5-1 with TRBJ1-1, with unresolved D. CDR3 length: 14 residues. V was cut by 5 bases and J by 0 bases, with 11 bases left in between. CDR1 and CDR2 (germline): SGHRS, YFSETQ. The CDR3 loop reads CASSGPDMNTEAFF. The CDR3 coding sequence is TGCGCCAGCAGTGGGCCAGACATGAACACTGAAGCTTTCTTT.

The chain couples TRBV7-9 to TRBJ2-7; D is unclear. V lost 5 bases to trimming and J lost 4 bases, with 12 bases between them. Looked up from germline, CDR1 is SEHNR and CDR2 is FQNEAQ (reference sequence). The CDR3 is 13 residues long. The CDR3 loop is CASSLRHVYEQYF. The CDR3, as DNA: TGTGCCAGCAGCCTCAGACATGTATACGAGCAGTACTTC.

The V gene is TRBV6-2 or TRBV6-3, the J gene TRBJ1-3, with D possibly TRBD1 on 5 matching bases. Germline V gives CDR1 MNHEY, CDR2 SVGEGT. There are 17 residues in the CDR3. V shed 5 bases and J shed 6 bases, with 23 bases lying between them. As DNA, the CDR3 is TGTGCCAGCAGTCTCCGGGACCGGACCTCCCCGTTAAACACCATATATTTT. Protein: CASSLRDRTSPLNTIYF.

The chain has TRBV4-3 and TRBJ2-3; D gene uncertain. V lost 3 bases and J 5 bases, leaving 9 bases between the germline ends. Germline values: CDR1 LGHNA, CDR2 YSLEER. This CDR3 region has 13 residues. The CDR3 reads CASSHYRGDTQYF. CDR3 DNA sequence: TGCGCCAGCAGCCACTATAGAGGAGATACGCAGTATTTT.

V gene TRBV7-6 combines with J gene TRBJ1-1; tentative D call: TRBD1 (5 bases). The CDR3 sequence is 16 residues long. V gave up 4 bases and J gave up 1 base, with 16 bases separating them. Germline V gene lookup returns CDR1 SGHVS and CDR2 FNYEAQ. The CDR3 DNA sequence: TGTGCCAGCAGCTACTCCAGGGACGGGAGGAACACTGAAGCTTTCTTT. Its translation is CASSYSRDGRNTEAFF.

This clonotype was seen many times. J is TRBJ1-6 and V is TRBV5-1; TRBD1 is a possible D gene (5 bases). This CDR3 is built from 14 residues. Trimming stripped 4 bases from V and 13 bases from J, with 18 bases between. The V gene's germline CDR1 is SGHRS and CDR2 YFSETQ. The CDR3 protein is CASSAGPMESPLHF. The CDR3, as DNA: TGCGCCAGCAGCGCGGGGCCGATGGAGTCGCCCCTCCACTTT.

J is TRBJ1-2 and V is TRBV13, with 9 bases lining up with TRBD1. J was trimmed by 4 bases and V by 5 bases; bases with no gene match: 8. This CDR3 has 15 residues. Germline CDR1 and CDR2: PRHDT and FYEKMQ (reference sequence). In nucleotides, the CDR3 is TGTGCCAGCAGCCCTGGGGGACAGGGCCCCTATGGCTACACCTTC. Translation: CASSPGGQGPYGYTF.

The CDR3 protein is CSVPGVGGTYEQYF. The DNA for the CDR3 is TGCAGCGTCCCAGGGGTAGGGGGTACCTACGAGCAGTACTTC. The rearrangement joins TRBV29-1 to TRBJ2-7, with D possibly matching TRBD1 (6 bases). This CDR3 spans 14 amino acids. Germline V gene sequence: CDR1 SQVTM, CDR2 ANQGSEA. Trimming cost V 6 bases and J 2 bases, with 17 bases left between them.

With regard to this clonotype: A much larger clone differs by one base, so this may be a read error. The rearrangement joins TRBV7-2 to TRBJ2-4, with D unclear. V lost 2 bases and J 0 bases, leaving 5 bases between the germline ends. Germline V gene lookup returns CDR1 SGHTA and CDR2 FQGNSA. The CDR3 contains 14 residues. DNA of the CDR3: TGTGCCAGCAGCTTATGGCTAGCCAAAAACATTCAGTACTTC. Translating gives CASSLWLAKNIQYF. Supplemented by reference TRBV7-2 and TRBJ2-4, the full variable domain reads GAGVSQSPSNKVTEKGKDVELRCDPISGHTALYWYRQSLGQGLEFLIYFQGNSAPDKSGLPSDRFSAERTGGSVSTLTIQRTQQEDSAVYLCASSLWLAKNIQYFGAGTRLSVL.

This clonotype turned up a few times. This chain connects TRBV6-6 to TRBJ1-1, with D hard to call. V was pared by 0 bases and J by 4 bases, with 18 bases between. The CDR3 consists of 17 residues. The germline V gene encodes CDR1 MNHNY and CDR2 SVGAGI (reference sequence). CDR3: CASSYSTLGPQGTEAFF. In DNA, the CDR3 is TGTGCCAGCAGTTACTCAACTCTCGGACCCCAAGGCACTGAAGCTTTCTTT.

This clonotype appeared a few times. The chain carries TRBV2 and TRBJ1-2, with 8 bases that match TRBD1. This CDR3 spans 15 amino acids. Germline CDR1 reads SNHLY; CDR2 reads FYNNEI. V lost 5 bases to trimming and J lost 2 bases; unmatched junction nucleotides: 7. CDR3 nucleotide sequence: TGTGCCAGCAGTCCCGAGGCAGGGGGCAACTATGGCTACACCTTC. Protein sequence: CASSPEAGGNYGYTF.

This clonotype was detected once. The chain joins TRBV6-2 or TRBV6-3 to TRBJ1-2; the match to TRBD1 covers 9 bases. Germline V CDR1 and CDR2: MNHEY, SVGEGT. Trimming took 4 bases from V and 3 from J; bases not matched to a gene: 9. This CDR3 has 16 residues. The CDR3 reads CASSFIRDRVDYGYTF. The CDR3, as DNA: TGTGCCAGCAGTTTCATCCGGGACAGGGTTGACTATGGCTACACCTTC.

A note on this clonotype: One end of the junction is discordant with germline, which a read error may explain. The rearrangement joins TRBV27 to TRBJ1-1, with TRBD1 as a possible D gene (6 bases). CDR3 length equals 13 residues. Germline CDR1 and CDR2: MNHEY and SMNVEV (reference sequence). CDR3 in DNA: TGTGCCAGAAAAGGGGGACGGAACACTGAAGCTTTCTTC. As protein: CARKGGRNTEAFF.

This clonotype was counted a few times. The chain combines TRBV7-6 with TRBJ2-5; the D is unclear. This CDR3 comprises 15 residues. The germline V and J ends were trimmed by 4 bases and 1 base, with 13 bases remaining between them. Germline CDR1 and CDR2: SGHVS and FNYEAQ. CDR3 amino acids: CASSSPPWAQETQYF. CDR3 coding DNA: TGTGCCAGCAGCTCCCCCCCGTGGGCCCAAGAGACCCAGTACTTC.

This clonotype was observed at least ten times. V gene TRBV11-2 combines with J gene TRBJ2-1; 9 bases fit TRBD1. From germline, CDR1 is SGHAT and CDR2 FQNNGV. J gave up 4 bases and V 5 bases, and 9 bases lay outside the gene matches. There are 16 residues in the CDR3. The CDR3 sequence: CASSQTGTGRYNEQFF. The CDR3 coding sequence is TGTGCCAGCAGCCAAACCGGGACAGGGAGGTACAATGAGCAGTTCTTC.